The rows below give T cell receptor beta chains drawn from one sample of a study of technical replicates of blood from a few donors. TCRdb's table, derived via immunoSEQ multiplex PCR, lists solely in-frame clones and lacks some. Of about 97,000 clones listed, 90% to 97% are singletons. Sequenced input: T cells isolated from PBMCs. The receptors derive from a human donor in good health. The conserved cysteine and the conserved F or W are not part of the CDR3 here. The order of the fields is J gene, V gene, CDR3 protein.

j_call: TRBJ1-4; v_call: TRBV15; cdr3_aa: ATSSVQGSTNEKLF
j_call: TRBJ2-7; v_call: TRBV7-2; cdr3_aa: ASSSRTSGGYEQY
j_call: TRBJ2-2; v_call: TRBV5-4; cdr3_aa: ASSQGPSGAGTGELF
j_call: TRBJ1-1; v_call: TRBV7-2; cdr3_aa: ASSLRGLSEAF
j_call: TRBJ2-3; v_call: TRBV29-1; cdr3_aa: SVWDSGLAADTQY
j_call: TRBJ2-3; v_call: TRBV11-2; cdr3_aa: ASSLDLWGADTQY
j_call: TRBJ2-3; v_call: TRBV6-5; cdr3_aa: ASSINGRAGDTQY
j_call: TRBJ2-3; v_call: TRBV19; cdr3_aa: ASQQGPAGDTQY
j_call: TRBJ2-1; v_call: TRBV11-3; cdr3_aa: ASSSGLRSSNEQF
j_call: TRBJ1-1; v_call: TRBV2; cdr3_aa: ASSEVYDRNTEAF
j_call: TRBJ2-1; v_call: TRBV7-2; cdr3_aa: ASSLVGQGSNEQF
j_call: TRBJ1-1; v_call: TRBV4-1; cdr3_aa: ASSHTGDGEAF
j_call: TRBJ1-2; v_call: TRBV28; cdr3_aa: ASSPAGQGHGYT
j_call: TRBJ1-2; v_call: TRBV13; cdr3_aa: ASSLGSPPLYGYT
j_call: TRBJ2-1; v_call: TRBV6-1; cdr3_aa: ASSVLAGGNDEQF
j_call: TRBJ1-5; v_call: TRBV7-2; cdr3_aa: ASSPMLGANQPQH